The 29 T cell receptor beta chains listed next were all sequenced from one sample in a study of blood T cell repertoires in COVID-19. Some clones are missing from TCRdb's copy, which holds only in-frame ones; the method was immunoSEQ multiplex PCR. The sample carries approximately 320,000 clones, about nine tenths recorded once. The sequenced sample was peripheral blood. Receptor source: a woman aged 30 to 39 with COVID-19, enrolled during active disease.

This clone was seen a few times. The J gene is TRBJ2-3, the V gene TRBV5-4, with 7 bases fitting TRBD1. Germline V gene data show CDR1 as SGHNT and CDR2 as YYREEE (reference sequence). The V and J ends lost 1 base and 6 bases, in that order; junction bases with no gene match: 2. CDR3 size: 13 residues. For the CDR3, the DNA is TGTGCCAGCAGCTTGACAGGGGCTGATACGCAGTATTTT. The encoded protein is CASSLTGADTQYF.

The chain uses TRBV5-4 and TRBJ2-1; tentatively, D is TRBD2 (6 bases). The V end lost 4 bases, the J end lost 0 bases, and 11 bases lay between the germline ends. Germline V lookup: CDR1 SGHNT, CDR2 YYREEE (reference sequence). This CDR3 has 15 residues. The CDR3 sequence is CASSPGGLSYNEQFF. CDR3 DNA sequence: TGTGCCAGCAGCCCCGGGGGTCTCTCCTACAATGAGCAGTTCTTC.

The chain couples TRBV27 to TRBJ1-4; 7 nucleotides align to TRBD1. The germline gives CDR1 MNHEY, CDR2 SMNVEV (reference sequence). V lost 4 bases, J lost 5 bases, and 10 bases stayed unmatched. The CDR3 is 16 amino acids. The CDR3 DNA follows: TGTGCCAGCAGTTCTACTCGGGACAGAAGAAATGAAAAACTGTTTTTT. Encoded protein: CASSSTRDRRNEKLFF.

This clone has ten or more counts. The chain uses TRBV7-6 and TRBJ2-2; TRBD1 might be the D (6 bases). With 5 bases removed from V and 6 bases from J, the gap between germline ends came to 13 bases. In germline, CDR1 is SGHVS, CDR2 FNYEAQ. CDR3 length: 14 amino acids. CDR3 nucleotide sequence: TGTGCCAGCAGCCCATTACAGGGTCCCGGGGAGCTGTTTTTT. Its translation: CASSPLQGPGELFF.

The V call is TRBV20-1, the J call TRBJ2-7; TRBD2 matches 14 bases. This CDR3 contains 19 residues. In germline, CDR1 is DFQATT, CDR2 SNEGSKA (reference sequence). With 3 bases clipped from V and 0 bases from J, the junction kept 13 bases outside the gene matches. The CDR3 is CSASGRTSGGRLVSYEQYF. CDR3 nucleotide sequence: TGCAGTGCTAGTGGAAGGACTAGCGGGGGGCGACTTGTCTCCTACGAGCAGTACTTC.

The chain employs TRBV19 and TRBJ1-1, with 10 positions matching TRBD1. The CDR3 consists of 16 residues. After removal of 5 bases from V and 6 bases from J, the junction contained 12 bases not matched to a gene. Germline CDR1 and CDR2: LNHDA and SQIVND (reference sequence). The CDR3 nucleotides are TGTGCCAGTAGTTCTAGACGACAGGGGGCAGTCCCTGAAGCTTTCTTT. Its protein is CASSSRRQGAVPEAFF.

The chain has TRBV19 and TRBJ1-5; D is unresolved. Germline V gene lookup returns CDR1 LNHDA and CDR2 SQIVND (reference sequence). Trimming stripped 4 bases from V and 5 bases from J, with 6 bases between. This CDR3 is built from 12 residues. CDR3 in DNA: TGTGCCAGTAGTACCTTATATCAGCCCCAGCATTTT. Protein product: CASSTLYQPQHF.

This clone was recorded only once. V is TRBV7-8 and J is TRBJ1-1; D not certain. Germline CDR1 is SGHVS and CDR2 is FQNEAQ. V was trimmed by 6 bases and J by 3 bases, leaving 5 bases between them. This CDR3 has 11 amino acids. The CDR3 DNA reads as TGTGCCAGCAGTCGGGACACTGAAGCTTTCTTT. It yields the protein CASSRDTEAFF.

The chain has TRBV13 and TRBJ2-2, with no clear D. V lost 6 bases, J lost 4 bases, and 6 bases lay in between. The CDR3 covers 12 residues. The V gene's germline CDR1 is PRHDT and CDR2 FYEKMQ (reference sequence). The CDR3 nucleotides read TGTGCCAGCAGTTTCGGCACCGGGGAGCTGTTTTTT. It encodes CASSFGTGELFF.

The V and J genes are TRBV18 and TRBJ2-7; 7 bases agree with TRBD2. Germline CDR1 is KGHSH and CDR2 is LQKENI. The length of the CDR3 is 13 residues. J lost 3 bases, V lost 3 bases, and 2 bases had no gene match. The CDR3 protein is CASSPRGNYEQYF. CDR3 in DNA: TGTGCCAGCTCACCGCGGGGGAACTACGAGCAGTACTTC.

V is TRBV7-2 and J is TRBJ1-3; 8 bases are a match to TRBD1. J lost 4 bases, V lost 3 bases, and 5 bases had no gene match. CDR1 and CDR2 (germline): SGHTA, FQGNSA. There are 15 residues in the CDR3. CDR3 coding DNA: TGTGCCAGCAGCTTGCAGGGGGCCGGAGGAAACACCATATATTTT. Protein sequence: CASSLQGAGGNTIYF. Using reference TRBV7-2 and TRBJ1-3 for the parts outside the CDR3, the full variable domain is GAGVSQSPSNKVTEKGKDVELRCDPISGHTALYWYRQSLGQGLEFLIYFQGNSAPDKSGLPSDRFSAERTGGSVSTLTIQRTQQEDSAVYLCASSLQGAGGNTIYFGEGSWLTVV.

This rearrangement joins TRBV18 to TRBJ1-5; 9 bases agree with TRBD1. Trimming at V came to 3 bases and at J to 8 bases, leaving 5 bases not matched to a gene. This CDR3 has 14 amino acids. Germline CDR1 reads KGHSH; CDR2 reads LQKENI. In DNA form, the CDR3 reads TGTGCCAGCTCACCCACAGGGGGCAGGGAGCCCCAGCATTTT. Its translation is CASSPTGGREPQHF.

This chain links TRBV11-2 with TRBJ1-6; 11 bases map to TRBD1. CDR1 SGHAT and CDR2 FQNNGV come from the germline V gene. Trimming cost V 7 bases and J 8 bases; bases outside gene matches: 4. The CDR3 sequence is 14 residues long. The CDR3 here is CASTWTGGDSPLHF. CDR3 DNA sequence: TGTGCCAGCACCTGGACAGGGGGCGATTCACCCCTCCACTTT.

The chain recombines TRBV5-5 with TRBJ2-7; 11 bases map to TRBD2. The CDR3 contains 15 residues. The V segment lost 3 bases and the J segment 3 bases; nucleotides outside the gene matches: 5. Per the germline V gene, CDR1 is SGHKS and CDR2 is YYEKEE (reference sequence). The CDR3 DNA sequence: TGTGCCAGCAGCTATACTAGCGGGGGAGTCTACGAGCAGTACTTC. This sequence encodes CASSYTSGGVYEQYF.

Of note for this clone: The germline gene is not matched at one end of the junction; a read error may be the cause. The chain links TRBV6-5 to TRBJ2-1, with 12 nucleotides matching TRBD2. The V gene's germline CDR1 is MNHEY and CDR2 SVGAGI. This CDR3 region has 14 residues. CDR3 in amino acids: CAVGLAGSYNEQFF. CDR3 nucleotides: TGCGCAGTCGGACTAGCGGGATCCTACAATGAGCAGTTCTTC.

The chain employs TRBV5-6 and TRBJ2-3; tentative D call: TRBD1 (6 bases). The CDR3 length is 15 residues. V was trimmed by 2 bases and J by 0 bases, leaving 10 bases between them. Germline CDR1 reads SGHDT; CDR2 reads YYEEEE. As DNA, the CDR3 is TGTGCCAGCAGCTTTCCGGACAGAAGCACAGATACGCAGTATTTT. Encoded protein: CASSFPDRSTDTQYF.

The V gene is TRBV10-2, the J gene TRBJ1-1, with D perhaps TRBD1 (5 bases). The CDR3 spans 13 residues. Germline CDR1 is WSHSY and CDR2 is SAAADI. Deletions cut 0 bases from V and 11 bases from J, with 13 bases between. CDR3 sequence reads: CASSESTGGEAFF. CDR3 coding DNA: TGCGCCAGCAGTGAGTCGACGGGGGGTGAGGCTTTCTTT.

V is TRBV11-2 and J is TRBJ1-4; TRBD1 matches at 7 bases. The CDR3 is 16 amino acids. Germline V gene lookup returns CDR1 SGHAT and CDR2 FQNNGV. J lost 8 bases, V lost 6 bases, and 15 bases had no gene match. CDR3 sequence (DNA): TGTGCCAGCAGTCCTTTCGGAGGGGGCTTAGGCGAAAAACTGTTTTTT. This encodes CASSPFGGGLGEKLFF. Full variable domain (missing parts from reference TRBV11-2 and TRBJ1-4): EAGVAQSPRYKIIEKRQSVAFWCNPISGHATLYWYQQILGQGPKLLIQFQNNGVVDDSQLPKDRFSAERLKGVDSTLKIQPAKLEDSAVYLCASSPFGGGLGEKLFFGSGTQLSVL.

The V gene is TRBV5-4, the J gene TRBJ1-2; 7 positions agree with TRBD1. Trimming removed 5 bases from V and 4 bases from J; junction bases left unmatched: 8. CDR1 SGHNT and CDR2 YYREEE come from the germline V gene (reference sequence). The CDR3 is 14 residues long. The CDR3 DNA reads as TGTGCCAGCAGACAAGACAGGGCCTCCTATGGCTACACCTTC. It translates to CASRQDRASYGYTF.

CDR3 in amino acids: CASSLTGRVGNEQFF. CDR3 in DNA: TGCGCCAGCAGTCTGACAGGGCGGGTCGGCAATGAGCAGTTCTTC. This chain links TRBV10-1 with TRBJ2-1, with 7 bases aligning to TRBD1. The CDR3 consists of 15 residues. CDR1 is WNHNN, CDR2 SYGVQD, per germline (reference sequence). Losses at the gene ends were 5 bases for V and 6 bases for J; bases not matched to a gene: 10.

As for this clone: Other DNA sequences in this specimen translate into the identical CDR3. The V call is TRBV24-1, the J call TRBJ2-3; D is possibly TRBD1 (6 bases). With 5 bases removed from V and 6 bases from J, the gap between germline ends came to 11 bases. The length of the CDR3 is 13 residues. Germline CDR1 KGHDR, CDR2 SFDVKD. DNA of the CDR3: TGTGCCACCAGTGGTGGGGGCGAGGATACGCAGTATTTT. Translated, it gives CATSGGGEDTQYF.

The chain is built from TRBV19 and TRBJ1-2, with 7 bases identical to TRBD1. V was clipped by 5 bases and J by 4 bases; unmatched bases: 7. The CDR3 is 14 residues long. Germline V gives CDR1 LNHDA, CDR2 SQIVND (reference sequence). CDR3 DNA: TGTGCCAGTAGTGACCCGGGACAGTCCTATGGCTACACCTTC. The encoded protein is CASSDPGQSYGYTF.

CDR3 sequence (DNA): TGCGCCACCAGAACAGGGGGCACTGAGCAGTTCTTC. It codes for CATRTGGTEQFF. V usage is TRBV5-1 and J usage is TRBJ2-1; 9 bases line up with TRBD1. The V gene's germline CDR1 is SGHRS and CDR2 YFSETQ. Losses at the gene ends were 9 bases for V and 9 bases for J; bases not matched to a gene: 7. The CDR3 sequence is 12 residues long.

The chain uses TRBV10-3 and TRBJ1-1, with 7 bases fitting TRBD1. Per the germline V gene, CDR1 is ENHRY and CDR2 is SYGVKD. V was pared by 6 bases and J by 2 bases, with 3 bases of the junction left unmatched. The CDR3 contains 13 residues. CDR3: CAISRQGNTEAFF. The CDR3 DNA is TGTGCCATCAGCCGACAGGGAAACACTGAAGCTTTCTTT.

The V and J genes are TRBV24-1 and TRBJ1-5; weak D call: TRBD1 (5 bases). The V and J ends lost 6 bases and 5 bases respectively, with 13 bases between them. The CDR3 has 14 amino acids. Looked up from germline, CDR1 is KGHDR and CDR2 is SFDVKD. The CDR3 DNA sequence: TGTGCCACCAGTCGCACAGGAAGACATCAGCCCCAGCATTTT. The encoded protein is CATSRTGRHQPQHF.

CDR3 sequence (DNA): TGCGCCAGCAGCTTGGCGCGGAGCGGGGGTGCCTACGAGCAGTACTTC. Its translation: CASSLARSGGAYEQYF. V usage is TRBV5-1 and J usage is TRBJ2-7; the match to TRBD2 covers 8 bases. With 0 bases clipped from V and 2 bases from J, the junction kept 7 bases outside the gene matches. This CDR3 comprises 16 residues. Germline V lookup: CDR1 SGHRS, CDR2 YFSETQ. The full variable domain, in which reference TRBV5-1 and TRBJ2-7 provide the parts outside the CDR3, is KAGVTQTPRYLIKTRGQQVTLSCSPISGHRSVSWYQQTPGQGLQFLFEYFSETQRNKGNFPGRFSGRQFSNSRSEMNVSTLELGDSALYLCASSLARSGGAYEQYFGPGTRLTVT.

In DNA form, the CDR3 reads TGTGCCAGCTCACCACCGAATCGGGACAGGTCACCGCACACTGAAGCTTTCTTT. Encoded protein: CASSPPNRDRSPHTEAFF. The chain joins TRBV18 to TRBJ1-1, with TRBD1 identical over 8 bases. The CDR3 is 18 residues long. In germline, CDR1 is KGHSH, CDR2 LQKENI. The V and J ends lost 0 bases and 3 bases, in that order; junction bases with no gene match: 12. The complete variable domain, with remaining parts taken from reference TRBV18 and TRBJ1-1, reads NAGVMQNPRHLVRRRGQEARLRCSPMKGHSHVYWYRQLPEEGLKFMVYLQKENIIDESGMPKERFSAEFPKEGPSILRIQQVVRGDSAAYFCASSPPNRDRSPHTEAFFGQGTRLTVV.

V gene TRBV7-2 combines with J gene TRBJ2-1; 9 bases are shared with TRBD2. The CDR3 sequence is 17 residues long. The V gene's germline CDR1 is SGHTA and CDR2 FQGNSA. V lost 1 base and J lost 0; bases outside the gene matches: 4. Here the CDR3 reads CASSLVSGGDSYNEQFF. CDR3 nucleotides: TGTGCCAGCAGCTTAGTTAGCGGGGGCGACTCCTACAATGAGCAGTTCTTC.

The chain combines TRBV2 with TRBJ2-3; 7 bases are a match to TRBD1. V trimming: 4 bases; J trimming: 3 bases; junction bases outside the gene matches: 10. The CDR3 spans 16 residues. The germline V gene encodes CDR1 SNHLY and CDR2 FYNNEI. CDR3 DNA sequence: TGTGCCAGCAGTGTTTACGAGGGGGCCCTAACAGATACGCAGTATTTT. It specifies CASSVYEGALTDTQYF. Variable domain in full (rest from reference TRBV2 and TRBJ2-3): EPEVTQTPSHQVTQMGQEVILRCVPISNHLYFYWYRQILGQKVEFLVSFYNNEISEKSEIFDDQFSVERPDGSNFTLKIRSTKLEDSAMYFCASSVYEGALTDTQYFGPGTRLTVL.